The 27 T cell receptor beta chains below all came from one sample that was sequenced in a study of blood T cell repertoires in COVID-19. Assay: immunoSEQ multiplex PCR; the TCRdb copy retains only in-frame clones and omits some. The table includes roughly 46,000 clones, 87% detected once. Sequenced input: peripheral blood. These receptors all stem from a human donor in a cohort sampled during active COVID-19.

CDR3 bases: TGTGCCAGCAGCTTCGGTGCTAGCGGGGTGGAGACCCAGTACTTC. It yields the protein CASSFGASGVETQYF. The chain carries TRBV7-6 and TRBJ2-5, with 9 bases identical to TRBD2. Germline CDR1 SGHVS, CDR2 FNYEAQ. V lost 3 bases and J lost 5; bases outside the gene matches: 7. The CDR3 is 15 residues long.

The V call is TRBV14, the J call TRBJ2-1; 9 nucleotides line up with TRBD2. V gave up 4 bases and J gave up 0 bases; unmatched junction bases: 7. The CDR3 has 17 amino acids. Germline V gene lookup returns CDR1 SGHDN and CDR2 FVKESK. The CDR3 protein is CASSLLAGGSSYNEQFF. CDR3 DNA sequence: TGTGCCAGCAGCCTCTTGGCGGGAGGGAGCTCCTACAATGAGCAGTTCTTC.

V and J are TRBV5-4 and TRBJ1-2; perhaps TRBD1 as D (6 bases). Germline CDR1 is SGHNT and CDR2 is YYREEE (reference sequence). V shed 4 bases and J shed 4 bases, with 14 bases lying between them. The length of the CDR3 is 14 residues. The CDR3 loop reads CASSLQGRSYGYTF. CDR3 DNA sequence: TGTGCCAGCAGCCTACAGGGTAGGAGCTATGGCTACACCTTC.

The V and J genes are TRBV5-1 and TRBJ2-5, with D possibly matching TRBD1 (6 bases). The CDR3 is 15 amino acids. Germline V gene sequence: CDR1 SGHRS, CDR2 YFSETQ. Trimming stripped 0 bases from V and 2 bases from J, with 11 bases between. Here the CDR3 DNA reads TGCGCCAGCAGCTTGGCCGGGACACCACAAGAGACCCAGTACTTC. It is translated as CASSLAGTPQETQYF.

The chain uses TRBV3-1 (or the pseudogene TRBV3-2) and TRBJ2-2; a weak D match, TRBD1 (6 bases). Germline V gene sequence: CDR1 LGHDT, CDR2 YNNKEL (reference sequence). The CDR3 has 13 amino acids. V was pared by 4 bases and J by 8 bases, with 11 bases between. The CDR3 loop is CASSRERGGELFF. CDR3 DNA sequence: TGTGCCAGCAGCCGGGAAAGGGGGGGGGAGCTGTTTTTT.

V and J are TRBV5-5 and TRBJ1-1, with D unclear. V lost 0 bases and J 6 bases, leaving 3 bases between the germline ends. Germline CDR1 and CDR2: SGHKS and YYEKEE (reference sequence). There are 11 residues in the CDR3. In DNA form, the CDR3 reads TGTGCCAGCAGCTTGGTAGCTGAAGCTTTCTTT. Its translation is CASSLVAEAFF.

This chain joins TRBV2 and TRBJ1-5; TRBD1 matches at 10 bases. Losses at the gene ends were 6 bases for V and 6 bases for J; bases not matched to a gene: 5. CDR3 length: 14 residues. Germline V gene data show CDR1 as SNHLY and CDR2 as FYNNEI. The CDR3 is CASSAGQGRQPQHF. The DNA of the CDR3 is TGTGCCAGCAGCGCGGGACAGGGGCGTCAGCCCCAGCATTTT.

At least ten counts were recorded for this clone. The chain recombines TRBV9 with TRBJ2-7; possible D gene TRBD2, 5 bases. Trimming took 3 bases from V and 5 from J, leaving 12 bases between them. Germline lookup yields CDR1 SGDLS and CDR2 YYNGEE. The CDR3 length is 13 residues. As DNA, the CDR3 is TGTGCCAGCAGCGGAGGCGGGTCCAACGAGCAGTACTTC. Translated: CASSGGGSNEQYF.

The V and J genes are TRBV5-1 and TRBJ2-7, with 9 positions matching TRBD1. Germline V gene lookup returns CDR1 SGHRS and CDR2 YFSETQ. This CDR3 has 16 residues. Losses at the gene ends were 1 base for V and 4 bases for J; bases not matched to a gene: 9. CDR3 loop: CASSLTGTGSQYEQYF. The CDR3 region has the DNA TGCGCCAGCAGCTTGACCGGGACAGGGAGCCAATACGAGCAGTACTTC.

The V gene is TRBV5-1, the J gene TRBJ2-3; 7 positions match TRBD1. The CDR3 runs 13 residues. V was clipped by 4 bases and J by 5 bases; unmatched bases: 4. Per germline, CDR1 SGHRS and CDR2 YFSETQ. As DNA, the CDR3 is TGCGCCAGCAGCCCCCGGGACAGAGATACGCAGTATTTT. Its protein is CASSPRDRDTQYF.

This clone showed up just a few times. The chain has TRBV6-1 and TRBJ2-6; perhaps TRBD2 as D (6 bases). The CDR3 extends over 16 amino acids. Per the germline V gene, CDR1 is MNHNS and CDR2 is SASEGT. V lost 1 base and J 1 base, leaving 8 bases between the germline ends. The DNA for the CDR3 is TGTGCCAGCAGTGAAGAGGAGGGGTCTGGGGCCAACGTCCTGACTTTC. Encoded protein: CASSEEEGSGANVLTF.

This rearrangement joins TRBV27 to TRBJ2-7, with a possible D match to TRBD1 (6 bases). CDR3 length: 14 residues. Deletions cut 1 base from V and 5 bases from J, with 12 bases between. The germline V gene encodes CDR1 MNHEY and CDR2 SMNVEV (reference sequence). DNA for the CDR3: TGTGCCAGCAGTTTATACGCAGGGGACAACGAGCAGTACTTC. Protein: CASSLYAGDNEQYF.

The CDR3 coding sequence is TGCAGCCTGAGGGGGGGCGGCGAGCAGTACTTC. Its protein product is CSLRGGGEQYF. The V and J genes are TRBV20-1 and TRBJ2-7, with D possibly TRBD2 on 7 matching bases. Germline CDR1 and CDR2: DFQATT and SNEGSKA (reference sequence). The CDR3 is made up of 11 amino acids.

V usage is TRBV5-1 and J usage is TRBJ1-4; D is undetermined. The V and J ends lost 5 bases and 0 bases respectively, with 11 bases between them. The CDR3 covers 15 residues. From germline, CDR1 is SGHRS and CDR2 YFSETQ. The CDR3 DNA reads as TGCGCCAGCAGTTTCGGACTTACAACTAATGAAAAACTGTTTTTT. Its translation: CASSFGLTTNEKLFF.

The sample holds one count of this clone. The chain is built from TRBV4-2 and TRBJ2-5, with 9 bases identical to TRBD2. The CDR3 runs to 17 residues. Germline V CDR1 and CDR2: LGHNA, YNFKEQ. The J segment lost 0 bases and the V segment lost 2 bases, leaving 7 bases of the junction unmatched. DNA of the CDR3: TGTGCCAGCAGCCAACCGCTCCGGACTAGCGACCAAGAGACCCAGTACTTC. Amino acid sequence: CASSQPLRTSDQETQYF.

CDR3 sequence (DNA): TGTGCCAGCAGTCCAGCGCAGACCGGGACAGGGAATCGCGAGCAGTACTTC. Its protein product is CASSPAQTGTGNREQYF. J is TRBJ2-7 and V is TRBV27; 9 bases fit TRBD1. The CDR3 spans 17 residues. Germline-derived CDR1 and CDR2 are MNHEY and SMNVEV (reference sequence). Unmatched junction bases numbered 17, after V lost 5 bases and J lost 6 bases.

This clone was counted a single time. The chain employs TRBV4-1 and TRBJ2-7; D is unresolved. V was clipped by 1 base and J by 0 bases, with 13 bases between them. The CDR3 is 16 amino acids. Germline V gene lookup returns CDR1 MGHRA and CDR2 YSYEKL. CDR3 residues: CASSQGFKRSSYEQYF. In nucleotides, the CDR3 is TGCGCCAGCAGCCAAGGTTTTAAGCGTAGCTCCTACGAGCAGTACTTC.

V usage is TRBV6-6 and J usage is TRBJ2-1, with 10 bases aligning to TRBD2. There are 16 residues in the CDR3. Germline V gene lookup returns CDR1 MNHNY and CDR2 SVGAGI (reference sequence). With V trimmed by 6 bases and J by 6 bases, 11 bases remained unmatched. CDR3 DNA: TGTGCCAGCAGCCCTAGCGGGAGTACGCTTCGCAATGAGCAGTTCTTC. Its translation: CASSPSGSTLRNEQFF.

The chain combines TRBV3-1 (or the pseudogene TRBV3-2) with TRBJ1-3, with D possibly TRBD1 on 6 matching bases. CDR1 and CDR2 from the germline V gene are LGHDT and YNNKEL (reference sequence). The CDR3 extends over 15 amino acids. V was trimmed by 3 bases and J by 2 bases, leaving 11 bases between them. In DNA form, the CDR3 reads TGTGCCAGCAGCCAGGGGGCAGGGACTGGAAACACCATATATTTT. The encoded protein is CASSQGAGTGNTIYF.

CDR3 sequence reads: CASSVDGSGGYTDTQYF. The DNA of the CDR3 is TGTGCCAGCAGCGTAGACGGTAGCGGGGGATACACAGATACGCAGTATTTT. The V call is TRBV9, the J call TRBJ2-3; TRBD2 aligns across 9 bases. Germline loops: CDR1 SGDLS, CDR2 YYNGEE. The length of the CDR3 is 17 residues. Trimming at V came to 0 bases and at J to 2 bases, leaving 7 bases not matched to a gene. Full variable domain (remainder filled in from reference TRBV9 and TRBJ2-3): DSGVTQTPKHLITATGQRVTLRCSPRSGDLSVYWYQQSLDQGLQFLIQYYNGEERAKGNILERFSAQQFPDLHSELNLSSLELGDSALYFCASSVDGSGGYTDTQYFGPGTRLTVL.

The chain employs TRBV2 and TRBJ2-7; 7 nucleotides align to TRBD2. V shed 6 bases and J 5 bases; nucleotides not matched to a gene: 4. Germline V gene data show CDR1 as SNHLY and CDR2 as FYNNEI. This CDR3 has 12 amino acids. The CDR3 sequence: CASRGGWNEQYF. CDR3 sequence (DNA): TGTGCCAGCAGGGGGGGGTGGAACGAGCAGTACTTC.

The chain couples TRBV4-1 to TRBJ2-7; D uncertain. The CDR3 has 13 amino acids. Between the trimmed V and J ends, which lost 2 bases and 1 base, there was a span of 6 bases. Germline V gives CDR1 MGHRA, CDR2 YSYEKL. CDR3 nucleotide sequence: TGCGCCAGCAGCCAACTGACTTCCTACGAGCAGTACTTC. Amino acids: CASSQLTSYEQYF.

V usage is TRBV30 and J usage is TRBJ1-1; 7 bases align to TRBD1. Unmatched junction bases numbered 4, after V lost 3 bases and J lost 0 bases. Germline CDR1 and CDR2: GTSNPN and SVGIG (reference sequence). The CDR3 consists of 14 residues. CDR3 sequence reads: CAWSQGDLNTEAFF. The CDR3, as DNA: TGTGCCTGGAGCCAGGGGGATTTGAACACTGAAGCTTTCTTT. The full variable domain, completed using reference TRBV30 and TRBJ1-1, is SQTIHQWPATLVQPVGSPLSLECTVEGTSNPNLYWYRQAAGRGLQLLFYSVGIGQISSEVPQNLSASRPQDRQFILSSKKLLLSDSGFYLCAWSQGDLNTEAFFGQGTRLTVV.

The genes are TRBV4-1 and TRBJ2-7, with D tentatively TRBD2 (6 bases). The germline gives CDR1 MGHRA, CDR2 YSYEKL. V was cut by 5 bases and J by 3 bases, with 14 bases left in between. This CDR3 spans 14 amino acids. In nucleotides, the CDR3 is TGCGCCAGCAGCTCCCCCGGAGGGTTCTACGAGCAGTACTTC. This gives the protein CASSSPGGFYEQYF.

V is TRBV7-2 and J is TRBJ2-2; 8 bases line up with TRBD1. CDR1 SGHTA and CDR2 FQGNSA come from the germline V gene. The CDR3 has 16 residues. V was clipped by 2 bases and J by 4 bases; unmatched bases: 6. CDR3 loop: CASSLQGALITGELFF. The CDR3 coding sequence is TGTGCCAGCAGCTTACAGGGGGCCCTTATCACCGGGGAGCTGTTTTTT.

The CDR3, as DNA: TGTGCCACCAGCCCCCGGGGGGCGGTTGGCTACACCTTC. Protein product: CATSPRGAVGYTF. The chain has TRBV15 and TRBJ1-2; tentatively, D is TRBD1 (6 bases). With 5 bases removed from V and 7 bases from J, the gap between germline ends came to 14 bases. The germline CDR1 and CDR2 sequences are LNHNV and YYDKDF (reference sequence). The CDR3 length is 13 residues. Together with reference TRBV15 and TRBJ1-2, the CDR3 gives the full variable domain: DAMVIQNPRYQVTQFGKPVTLSCSQTLNHNVMYWYQQKSSQAPKLLFHYYDKDFNNEADTPDNFQSRRPNTSFCFLDIRSPGLGDTAMYLCATSPRGAVGYTFGSGTRLTVV.

The genes are TRBV19 and TRBJ1-2, with D maybe TRBD1 (5 bases). V lost 6 bases and J 2 bases, leaving 10 bases between the germline ends. The CDR3 is 13 residues long. Germline V gene data show CDR1 as LNHDA and CDR2 as SQIVND (reference sequence). The CDR3: CASRIDRNYGYTF. Written as DNA, the CDR3 is TGTGCCAGTAGGATCGACAGAAACTATGGCTACACCTTC. Variable domain in full (rest from reference TRBV19 and TRBJ1-2): DGGITQSPKYLFRKEGQNVTLSCEQNLNHDAMYWYRQDPGQGLRLIYYSQIVNDFQKGDIAEGYSVSREKKESFPLTVTSAQKNPTAFYLCASRIDRNYGYTFGSGTRLTVV.